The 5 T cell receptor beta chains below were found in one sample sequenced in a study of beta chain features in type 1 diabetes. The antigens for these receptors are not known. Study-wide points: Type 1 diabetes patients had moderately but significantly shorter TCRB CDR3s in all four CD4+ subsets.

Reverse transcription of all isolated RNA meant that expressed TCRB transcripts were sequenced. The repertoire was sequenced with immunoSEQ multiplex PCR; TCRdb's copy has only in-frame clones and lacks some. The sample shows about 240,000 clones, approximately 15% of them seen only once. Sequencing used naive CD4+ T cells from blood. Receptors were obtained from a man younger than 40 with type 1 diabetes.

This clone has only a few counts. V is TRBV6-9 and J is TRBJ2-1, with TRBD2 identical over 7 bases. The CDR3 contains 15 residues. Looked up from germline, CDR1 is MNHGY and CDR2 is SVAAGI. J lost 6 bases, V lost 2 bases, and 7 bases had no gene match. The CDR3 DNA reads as TGTGCCAGCAGTTATGTTACCGGGGGGATCAATGAGCAGTTCTTC. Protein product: CASSYVTGGINEQFF.

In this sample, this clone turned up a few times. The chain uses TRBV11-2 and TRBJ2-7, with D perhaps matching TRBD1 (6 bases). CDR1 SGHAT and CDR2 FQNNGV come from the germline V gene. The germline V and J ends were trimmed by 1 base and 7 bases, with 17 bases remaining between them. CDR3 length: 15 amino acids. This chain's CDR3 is CASSLVLQDQGEQYF. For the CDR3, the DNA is TGTGCCAGCAGCTTAGTCCTCCAGGACCAGGGGGAGCAGTACTTC.

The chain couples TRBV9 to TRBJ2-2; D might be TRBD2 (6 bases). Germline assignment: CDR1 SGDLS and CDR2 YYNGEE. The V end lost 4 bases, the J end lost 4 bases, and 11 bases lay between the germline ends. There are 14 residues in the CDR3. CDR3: CASSRGFITGELFF. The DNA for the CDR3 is TGTGCCAGCAGCCGGGGGTTTATCACCGGGGAGCTGTTTTTT.

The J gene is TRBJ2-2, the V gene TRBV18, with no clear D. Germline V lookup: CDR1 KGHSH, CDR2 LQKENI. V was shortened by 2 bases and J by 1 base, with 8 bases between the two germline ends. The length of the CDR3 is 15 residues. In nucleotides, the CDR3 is TGTGCCAGCTCACCAACGCCACAGAACACCGGGGAGCTGTTTTTT. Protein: CASSPTPQNTGELFF.

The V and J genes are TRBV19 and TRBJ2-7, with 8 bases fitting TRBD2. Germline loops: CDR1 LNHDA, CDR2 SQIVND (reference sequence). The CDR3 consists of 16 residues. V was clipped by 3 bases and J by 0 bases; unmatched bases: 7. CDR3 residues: CASSIMGAGASYEQYF. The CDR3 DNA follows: TGTGCCAGTAGTATCATGGGAGCGGGGGCCTCCTACGAGCAGTACTTC.